The 18 T cell receptor beta chains given below trace back to one sample, sequenced in a study of STAT3 mutations in large granular lymphocyte leukemia. General observations from the study: Every T-cell large granular lymphocyte leukemia patient had at least one immunodominant TCR beta clonotype.

Assay: immunoSEQ multiplex PCR; the TCRdb copy retains only in-frame clones and omits some. The sample carries tens of thousands of clones, around 87% recorded once. The antigens of these receptors remain unknown. Specimen: peripheral blood mononuclear cells. The receptors were gathered from a man aged 60-69 years with T-cell large granular lymphocyte leukemia. Some clones in this sample may be carry-over from other donors' samples.

The chain employs TRBV7-9 and TRBJ2-7; 7 bases are a match to TRBD1. The V and J ends lost 8 bases and 7 bases, in that order; junction bases with no gene match: 14. CDR1 is SEHNR, CDR2 FQNEAQ, per germline (reference sequence). The CDR3 spans 14 residues. The CDR3 sequence: CASSVYRGLWEQYF. The DNA of the CDR3 is TGTGCCAGCTCGGTATACAGGGGCCTTTGGGAGCAGTACTTC.

The chain combines TRBV18 with TRBJ2-3; D uncertain. V was trimmed by 2 bases and J by 1 base, leaving 7 bases between them. The CDR3 sequence is 14 residues long. Germline V gene sequence: CDR1 KGHSH, CDR2 LQKENI. This CDR3 is CASSPSEGTDTQYF. As DNA, the CDR3 is TGTGCCAGCTCACCATCGGAAGGCACAGATACGCAGTATTTT.

This clone came up a few times. The chain employs TRBV10-2 and TRBJ1-1; TRBD1 agrees at 9 bases. Trimming cost V 6 bases and J 5 bases; bases outside gene matches: 7. Germline V gene lookup returns CDR1 WSHSY and CDR2 SAAADI. This CDR3 has 14 residues. The CDR3, as DNA: TGCGCCAGCAGGAGGACAGGGGAAGGAACTGAAGCTTTCTTT. Encoded protein: CASRRTGEGTEAFF.

This chain joins TRBV7-9 and TRBJ1-4, with 9 bases matching TRBD1. With 6 bases clipped from V and 4 bases from J, the junction kept 15 bases outside the gene matches. CDR1 is SEHNR and CDR2 is FQNEAQ in the germline V gene (reference sequence). This CDR3 is 18 amino acids long. CDR3 in amino acids: CASSQGTGGARGNEKLFF. DNA of the CDR3: TGTGCCAGCAGTCAGGGAACAGGGGGCGCGAGGGGTAATGAAAAACTGTTTTTT. The full variable domain, completed using reference TRBV7-9 and TRBJ1-4, is DTGVSQNPRHKITKRGQNVTFRCDPISEHNRLYWYRQTLGQGPEFLTYFQNEAQLEKSRLLSDRFSAERPKGSFSTLEIQRTEQGDSAMYLCASSQGTGGARGNEKLFFGSGTQLSVL.

CDR3 coding DNA: TGTGCCAGTAGATCGGATACCTACAATGAGCAGTTCTTC. Amino acids: CASRSDTYNEQFF. The chain couples TRBV19 to TRBJ2-1; D is ambiguous. Germline CDR1 and CDR2: LNHDA and SQIVND (reference sequence). CDR3 length: 13 residues. V was shortened by 6 bases and J by 2 bases, with 8 bases between the two germline ends. The complete variable domain, with remaining parts taken from reference TRBV19 and TRBJ2-1, reads DGGITQSPKYLFRKEGQNVTLSCEQNLNHDAMYWYRQDPGQGLRLIYYSQIVNDFQKGDIAEGYSVSREKKESFPLTVTSAQKNPTAFYLCASRSDTYNEQFFGPGTRLTVL.

The V gene is TRBV18, the J gene TRBJ1-1, with D possibly being TRBD1 (5 bases). The CDR3 spans 14 residues. The germline V and J ends were trimmed by 5 bases and 1 base, with 11 bases remaining between them. Germline CDR1 and CDR2: KGHSH and LQKENI. The CDR3 protein is CASSWARENTEAFF. CDR3 coding DNA: TGTGCCAGCTCATGGGCCAGGGAGAACACTGAAGCTTTCTTT.

The rearrangement links TRBV9 to TRBJ2-1; a possible D gene is TRBD2 (6 bases). CDR1 and CDR2 from the germline V gene are SGDLS and YYNGEE. The V and J ends lost 0 bases and 9 bases respectively, with 19 bases between them. This CDR3 spans 16 amino acids. CDR3 DNA: TGTGCCAGCAGCGTAGGCCCAGCGGGCATCCCATCTGAGCAGTTCTTC. This encodes CASSVGPAGIPSEQFF.

This chain uses TRBV7-9 with TRBJ1-1; D gene unclear. The V gene lost 1 base and the J gene lost 10 bases, with 13 bases spanning the gap. Germline values: CDR1 SEHNR, CDR2 FQNEAQ (reference sequence). This CDR3 is 13 amino acids long. CDR3 DNA sequence: TGTGCCAGCAGCTTAGTAAATGGAGGTGCAGCTTTCTTT. Its protein is CASSLVNGGAAFF.

The CDR3 spells CSVETSGSYYEQFF. In DNA form, the CDR3 reads TGCAGCGTGGAGACTAGCGGGAGTTATTATGAGCAGTTCTTC. This chain links TRBV29-1 with TRBJ2-1; TRBD2 matches 12 bases. The CDR3 is 14 residues long. V gave up 6 bases and J gave up 8 bases; unmatched junction bases: 8. The V gene's germline CDR1 is SQVTM and CDR2 ANQGSEA.

The chain has TRBV10-3 and TRBJ1-1; D call uncertain. V shed 1 base and J shed 1 base, with 10 bases lying between them. CDR1 ENHRY and CDR2 SYGVKD come from the germline V gene. There are 15 residues in the CDR3. CDR3 sequence reads: CAISEFTAGNTEAFF. CDR3 DNA: TGTGCCATCAGTGAGTTCACCGCGGGGAACACTGAAGCTTTCTTT.

The CDR3 reads CASKGLAGAGELFF. The CDR3 DNA reads TGTGCCAGTAAGGGACTAGCGGGAGCCGGGGAGCTGTTTTTT. The V call is TRBV19, the J call TRBJ2-2; TRBD2 matches 14 bases. CDR1 and CDR2 from the germline V gene are LNHDA and SQIVND (reference sequence). V shed 7 bases, J shed 6 bases, and the junction held 1 base outside the gene matches. The CDR3 is 14 amino acids. Using reference TRBV19 and TRBJ2-2 for the parts outside the CDR3, the full variable domain is DGGITQSPKYLFRKEGQNVTLSCEQNLNHDAMYWYRQDPGQGLRLIYYSQIVNDFQKGDIAEGYSVSREKKESFPLTVTSAQKNPTAFYLCASKGLAGAGELFFGEGSRLTVL.

This clone has a single count. This chain uses TRBV5-1 with TRBJ1-1; D gene uncertain. With 3 bases removed from V and 0 bases from J, the gap between germline ends came to 12 bases. Germline assignment: CDR1 SGHRS and CDR2 YFSETQ. The CDR3 spans 15 residues. The DNA of the CDR3 is TGCGCCAGCAGCTCGTCGGCGGGAATGAACACTGAAGCTTTCTTT. Its protein is CASSSSAGMNTEAFF.

The chain recombines TRBV5-5 with TRBJ2-3; TRBD2 matches at 12 bases. V lost 5 bases and J lost 4; bases outside the gene matches: 8. There are 16 residues in the CDR3. The germline gives CDR1 SGHKS, CDR2 YYEKEE (reference sequence). The CDR3 sequence is CASRPRSSGRADTQYF. For the CDR3, the DNA is TGTGCCAGCAGACCCCGGTCTAGCGGGAGGGCAGATACGCAGTATTTT.

V and J are TRBV5-1 and TRBJ2-1; 11 bases align to TRBD2. The CDR3 loop spans 15 amino acids. The germline CDR1 and CDR2 sequences are SGHRS and YFSETQ. J was trimmed by 7 bases and V by 7 bases; bases with no gene match: 10. The CDR3 sequence is CASAGTSGRGNEQFF. CDR3 in DNA: TGCGCCAGCGCCGGGACTAGCGGTCGAGGAAATGAGCAGTTCTTC. The full variable domain, rest sourced from reference TRBV5-1 and TRBJ2-1, is KAGVTQTPRYLIKTRGQQVTLSCSPISGHRSVSWYQQTPGQGLQFLFEYFSETQRNKGNFPGRFSGRQFSNSRSEMNVSTLELGDSALYLCASAGTSGRGNEQFFGPGTRLTVL.

This clone was observed a few times. The chain links TRBV19 to TRBJ1-2; D unclear. This CDR3 is built from 14 residues. CDR1 is LNHDA and CDR2 is SQIVND in the germline V gene (reference sequence). Trimming stripped 5 bases from V and 6 bases from J, with 16 bases between. The CDR3: CASSGPPAGDGYTF. The DNA for the CDR3 is TGTGCCAGTAGTGGCCCCCCAGCGGGTGATGGCTACACCTTC.

This chain joins TRBV5-1 and TRBJ2-3, with 8 bases identical to TRBD2. The germline V gene encodes CDR1 SGHRS and CDR2 YFSETQ. The CDR3 has 14 amino acids. The V and J ends lost 4 bases and 3 bases, in that order; junction bases with no gene match: 4. The CDR3 reads CASSHIAGTDTQYF. CDR3 DNA sequence: TGCGCCAGCAGCCACATAGCGGGAACAGATACGCAGTATTTT.

The rearrangement links TRBV18 to TRBJ2-2; 12 nucleotides line up with TRBD2. The CDR3 contains 17 residues. The ends lost 3 bases at V and 5 bases at J; junction bases unmatched: 7. CDR1 KGHSH and CDR2 LQKENI come from the germline V gene. CDR3 coding DNA: TGTGCCAGCTCACCCGGACTAGCGGGACTTGCGACCGGGGAGCTGTTTTTT. It translates to CASSPGLAGLATGELFF. Full variable domain (remainder filled in from reference TRBV18 and TRBJ2-2): NAGVMQNPRHLVRRRGQEARLRCSPMKGHSHVYWYRQLPEEGLKFMVYLQKENIIDESGMPKERFSAEFPKEGPSILRIQQVVRGDSAAYFCASSPGLAGLATGELFFGEGSRLTVL.

The gene calls are TRBV5-4 and TRBJ2-5; D call uncertain. The CDR3 sequence is 12 residues long. The germline gives CDR1 SGHNT, CDR2 YYREEE (reference sequence). V was shortened by 4 bases and J by 5 bases, with 9 bases between the two germline ends. CDR3 DNA: TGTGCCAGCAGCAGGGCCGGGGAGACCCAGTACTTC. Translating it yields CASSRAGETQYF.